One and the same sample provided the 18 T cell receptor beta chains below, sequenced in a study of blood T cell repertoires in COVID-19. Clones were read by immunoSEQ multiplex PCR, and TCRdb kept only the in-frame ones, dropping some. Among roughly 400,000 clones listed, roughly nine tenths were seen once. The sequenced sample was PBMCs or T cells enriched from blood (not recorded which). These receptors were obtained from a woman under 40 who had recovered from COVID-19.

The rearrangement links TRBV7-6 to TRBJ1-3; the D gene is possibly TRBD1 (5 bases). V lost 1 base and J lost 0, with 16 bases in between. Germline lookup yields CDR1 SGHVS and CDR2 FNYEAQ. This CDR3 contains 18 residues. The CDR3 bases are TGTGCCAGCAGCTTAGGAGGCCAAGGACATAGCTCTGGAAACACCATATATTTT. Amino acid sequence: CASSLGGQGHSSGNTIYF.

V usage is TRBV5-1 and J usage is TRBJ2-2; TRBD2 is a possible D gene (5 bases). V was clipped by 4 bases and J by 3 bases, with 22 bases between them. The CDR3 runs to 18 residues. In germline, CDR1 is SGHRS, CDR2 YFSETQ. The CDR3 loop reads CASSDGLSRVGDTGELFF. In nucleotides, the CDR3 is TGCGCCAGCAGCGATGGACTGTCGCGCGTAGGAGACACCGGGGAGCTGTTTTTT. The entire variable domain, with the rest obtained from reference TRBV5-1 and TRBJ2-2, is as follows: KAGVTQTPRYLIKTRGQQVTLSCSPISGHRSVSWYQQTPGQGLQFLFEYFSETQRNKGNFPGRFSGRQFSNSRSEMNVSTLELGDSALYLCASSDGLSRVGDTGELFFGEGSRLTVL.

This chain joins TRBV7-2 and TRBJ2-5; the D gene is possibly TRBD2 (6 bases). In germline, CDR1 is SGHTA, CDR2 FQGNSA. Trimming removed 1 base from V and 5 bases from J, with 14 bases in between. The CDR3 extends over 15 amino acids. This CDR3 is CASSLGGVVFETQYF. In nucleotides, the CDR3 is TGTGCCAGCAGCTTAGGCGGGGTCGTTTTTGAGACCCAGTACTTC.

The chain employs TRBV10-1 and TRBJ2-3, with D possibly TRBD2 on 5 matching bases. The CDR3 extends over 12 amino acids. Deletions cut 4 bases from V and 4 bases from J, with 6 bases between. Germline CDR1 WNHNN, CDR2 SYGVQD (reference sequence). This CDR3 reads CASSVGADTQYF. The CDR3 DNA follows: TGCGCCAGCAGTGTCGGGGCAGATACGCAGTATTTT.

This clone was recorded only once. The J gene is TRBJ1-1, the V gene TRBV12-5, with D perhaps TRBD1 (5 bases). Germline assignment: CDR1 LGHNT and CDR2 FRNRAP. The V end was cut by 7 bases, the J end by 2 bases, with 17 bases between. The CDR3 is made up of 15 amino acids. The CDR3: CASAIDRQLNTEAFF. In DNA, the CDR3 is TGTGCTAGTGCGATTGATCGACAGCTAAACACTGAAGCTTTCTTT.

This clone has just a few counts. The chain is built from TRBV27 and TRBJ2-7, with 11 nucleotides matching TRBD2. V dropped 6 bases and J dropped 0; count of bases not matched to a gene: 1. CDR1 and CDR2 (germline): MNHEY, SMNVEV (reference sequence). The CDR3 is 14 residues long. The CDR3 bases are TGTGCCAGCAGACTAGCGGGAGCCTCCTACGAGCAGTACTTC. This codes for CASRLAGASYEQYF.

This rearrangement joins TRBV12-3 or TRBV12-4 to TRBJ1-2, with D perhaps matching TRBD1 (5 bases). The CDR3 totals 13 residues. V shed 6 bases and J shed 4 bases, with 12 bases lying between them. CDR3 sequence reads: CASSLTVIYGYTF. CDR3 nucleotide sequence: TGTGCCAGCAGCCTGACAGTGATCTATGGCTACACCTTC.

V is TRBV18 and J is TRBJ2-7; the D gene is possibly TRBD1 (6 bases). The CDR3 is made up of 16 amino acids. Trimming pared 3 bases from V and 2 bases from J, leaving 17 bases between. Germline CDR1 and CDR2: KGHSH and LQKENI. The CDR3 reads CASSPLRGAKTYEQYF. The CDR3 DNA sequence: TGTGCCAGCTCACCTCTCAGGGGTGCTAAGACCTACGAGCAGTACTTC.

The chain joins TRBV29-1 to TRBJ1-1, with D unresolved. CDR3 length equals 10 residues. Trimming shortened V by 4 bases and J by 7 bases, and 7 bases separated the two germline ends. Germline V CDR1 and CDR2: SQVTM, ANQGSEA. The CDR3 protein is CSVGQNEAFF. CDR3 bases: TGCAGCGTTGGGCAGAATGAAGCTTTCTTT.

This sequence joins TRBV30 and TRBJ1-2, with D possibly TRBD1 on 6 matching bases. This CDR3 spans 13 amino acids. Germline V gene data show CDR1 as GTSNPN and CDR2 as SVGIG (reference sequence). Trimming removed 0 bases from V and 7 bases from J, with 12 bases in between. The CDR3 protein is CAWSVRGAGGYTF. DNA of the CDR3: TGTGCCTGGAGTGTACGGGGGGCGGGTGGCTACACCTTC.

This chain connects TRBV6-5 to TRBJ2-7, with D perhaps matching TRBD2 (6 bases). This CDR3 has 12 amino acids. Germline V CDR1 and CDR2: MNHEY, SVGAGI. V lost 10 bases and J lost 3, with 13 bases in between. The DNA of the CDR3 is TGTGCCACCGCCTCGGGACTCTACGAGCAGTACTTC. Translation: CATASGLYEQYF.

This clone has just a few counts. The chain recombines TRBV14 with TRBJ2-1, with 7 bases identical to TRBD2. The V and J ends lost 1 base and 9 bases, in that order; junction bases with no gene match: 6. Germline V gene lookup returns CDR1 SGHDN and CDR2 FVKESK. The CDR3 is made up of 14 amino acids. This CDR3 is CASSQVYGGGEQFF. CDR3 in DNA: TGTGCCAGCAGCCAAGTTTATGGGGGGGGTGAGCAGTTCTTC.

The V call is TRBV27, the J call TRBJ1-6, with TRBD1 matching 10 bases. The CDR3 has 15 residues. Germline CDR1 reads MNHEY; CDR2 reads SMNVEV (reference sequence). Losses at the gene ends were 4 bases for V and 7 bases for J; bases not matched to a gene: 4. DNA for the CDR3: TGTGCCAGCAGTTACCGGGACAGGGGAAATTCACCCCTCCACTTT. It specifies CASSYRDRGNSPLHF.

V usage is TRBV11-2 and J usage is TRBJ2-1; 9 nucleotides line up with TRBD2. Looked up from germline, CDR1 is SGHAT and CDR2 is FQNNGV. The CDR3 consists of 16 residues. V lost 6 bases and J lost 6; bases outside the gene matches: 12. CDR3 nucleotides: TGTGCCAGCAGACGCCCTGGCGCGGGAGGGCTCAATGAGCAGTTCTTC. This translates into CASRRPGAGGLNEQFF.

The V and J genes are TRBV19 and TRBJ2-7; D not resolved. In germline, CDR1 is LNHDA, CDR2 SQIVND (reference sequence). The CDR3 sequence is 17 residues long. V was pared by 5 bases and J by 5 bases, with 25 bases between. The CDR3 DNA is TGTGCCAGTAGTCCAGCCCAAGGTGAGAGGTTTCGGAACGAGCAGTACTTC. Translating it yields CASSPAQGERFRNEQYF.

The chain carries TRBV6-5 and TRBJ2-1; TRBD2 aligns across 12 bases. Germline V lookup: CDR1 MNHEY, CDR2 SVGAGI. This CDR3 has 15 residues. The ends lost 5 bases at V and 3 bases at J; junction bases unmatched: 2. The CDR3 region is CASSLAGGRYNEQFF. The CDR3 DNA follows: TGTGCCAGCAGTCTAGCGGGGGGGCGCTACAATGAGCAGTTCTTC.

The chain carries TRBV19 and TRBJ2-1, with 9 bases identical to TRBD2. Trimming at V came to 2 bases and at J to 9 bases, leaving 2 bases not matched to a gene. This CDR3 spans 13 amino acids. In germline, CDR1 is LNHDA, CDR2 SQIVND (reference sequence). In DNA form, the CDR3 reads TGTGCCAGTAGTATACTACTAGCGGGTGAGCAGTTCTTC. Translating it yields CASSILLAGEQFF.

V gene TRBV2 combines with J gene TRBJ1-2; 8 bases line up with TRBD1. J gave up 7 bases and V 5 bases, and 9 bases lay outside the gene matches. Per germline, CDR1 SNHLY and CDR2 FYNNEI. This CDR3 has 14 residues. CDR3 nucleotides: TGTGCCAGCAGTAAGGACAGGGATCGAAGTGGCTACACCTTC. Protein sequence: CASSKDRDRSGYTF. Looking up the rest from reference TRBV2 and TRBJ1-2 gives the full variable domain: EPEVTQTPSHQVTQMGQEVILRCVPISNHLYFYWYRQILGQKVEFLVSFYNNEISEKSEIFDDQFSVERPDGSNFTLKIRSTKLEDSAMYFCASSKDRDRSGYTFGSGTRLTVV.